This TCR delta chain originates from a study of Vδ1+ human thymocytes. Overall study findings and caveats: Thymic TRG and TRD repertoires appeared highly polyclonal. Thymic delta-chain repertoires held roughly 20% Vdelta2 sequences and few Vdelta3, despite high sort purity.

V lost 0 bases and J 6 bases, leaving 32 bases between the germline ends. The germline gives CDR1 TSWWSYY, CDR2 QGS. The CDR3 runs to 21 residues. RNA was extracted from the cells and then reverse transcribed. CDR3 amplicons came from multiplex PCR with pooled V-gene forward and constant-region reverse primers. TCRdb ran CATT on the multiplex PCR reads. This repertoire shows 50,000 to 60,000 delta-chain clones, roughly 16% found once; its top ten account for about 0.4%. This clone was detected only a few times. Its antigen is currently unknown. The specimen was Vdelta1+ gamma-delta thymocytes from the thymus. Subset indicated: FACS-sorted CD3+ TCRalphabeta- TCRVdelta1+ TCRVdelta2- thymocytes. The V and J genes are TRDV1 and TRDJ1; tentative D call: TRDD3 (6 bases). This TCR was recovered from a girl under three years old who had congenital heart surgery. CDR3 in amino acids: CALGELAPRNLREAGAYKLIF. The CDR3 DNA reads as TGTGCTCTTGGGGAACTAGCCCCTCGGAACCTACGTGAAGCTGGGGCCTATAAACTCATCTTT.